The sequence of this TCR beta chain was determined in a study of T cell repertoires in cytomegalovirus infection. Study-wide background: Shared public TCR beta signatures pointed to both CMV infection and a matching HLA type. Notes on the study in general: Clonotypes of TCR beta that were HLA-C-restricted and CMV-specific dominated the ex vivo response. Cumulative public TCR beta family frequency identified carriers of CMV plus the relevant HLA.

A note on this clonotype: Its antigen is undetermined.

J lost 1 base, V lost 0 bases, and 2 bases had no gene match. There are 16 residues in the CDR3. The V gene's germline CDR1 is MGHRA and CDR2 YSYEKL. TCRdb used MiXCR to reprocess the reads, holding one entry per CDR3 protein. The table has roughly 860,000 distinct CDR3 sequences, approximately 32% seen once. This specimen was cultured CD8+ T cells from PBMCs, taken from culture after CMV antigen stimulation. This clonotype was obtained from a human donor in good health (CMV status not recorded). Some clones in this sample may be carry-over from other donors' samples. The chain links TRBV4-1 to TRBJ2-3; TRBD2 matches at 9 bases. Written as DNA, the CDR3 is TGCGCCAGCAGCCAAGACGTAGCGGGGGGCACAGATACGCAGTATTTT. The encoded protein is CASSQDVAGGTDTQYF.